This record covers a single T cell receptor beta chain. Original analysis: Estimation of nucleated cell counts was performed using reference gene primer amplification. The repertoire was sequenced with immunoSEQ multiplex PCR; TCRdb's copy has only in-frame clones and lacks some. Clonal size and the V and J genes are those of that table, whereas D and trimming came from the DNA. The repertoire has some 140,000 clones, around 80% of them found once; the top ten carry about an eighth. This record comes from a study of blood T cell repertoires in COVID-19. Trimming at V came to 4 bases and at J to 1 base, leaving 5 bases not matched to a gene. Germline V gene data show CDR1 as SGHRS and CDR2 as YFSETQ. This CDR3 contains 16 residues.

This TCR derives from a man aged 80 or over with acute or convalescent COVID-19. Sequenced sample: peripheral blood. The chain couples TRBV5-1 to TRBJ2-3; 11 bases align to TRBD2. CDR3 coding DNA: TGCGCCAGCAGCCCAACGACTAGCGGGGGCACAGATACGCAGTATTTT. Translation gives CASSPTTSGGTDTQYF.